This entry is about one T cell receptor (beta chain). The source of the sample is a study of CD8 T cells in Susac syndrome. Overall study: The Susac syndrome patients were therapy-naive, on corticosteroids, or on intravenous immunoglobulin alone at blood draw.

RNA in amounts of about 0.5 to 1 ug was reverse transcribed with random hexamers. In TCRdb, the immunoSEQ multiplex PCR reads were re-called with MiXCR into one record per CDR3 protein. In the table there are some 160,000 distinct CDR3 sequences, 90% to 96% of which are singletons. The V segment lost 0 bases and the J segment 4 bases; nucleotides outside the gene matches: 7. The CDR3 runs 18 residues. Germline CDR1 is SGHDN and CDR2 is FVKESK. Sequencing was carried out using CD4+ T cells from PBMCs. V is TRBV14 and J is TRBJ2-6, with TRBD1 matching over 9 bases. The sequence was collected from a human donor with Susac syndrome. The CDR3 here is CASSQEGTGLVGANVLTF. DNA for the CDR3: TGTGCCAGCAGCCAAGAAGGGACAGGGTTGGTCGGGGCCAACGTCCTGACTTTC. Combining the CDR3 with reference TRBV14 and TRBJ2-6 gives the whole variable domain EAGVTQFPSHSVIEKGQTVTLRCDPISGHDNLYWYRRVMGKEIKFLLHFVKESKQDESGMPNNRFLAERTGGTYSTLKVQPAELEDSGVYFCASSQEGTGLVGANVLTFGAGSRLTVL.